The 2 T cell receptor beta chains below come from one sample, sequenced in a study of blood T cell repertoires in COVID-19. Data came from immunoSEQ multiplex PCR; TCRdb stores just in-frame clones and leaves some out. The top ten hold about 8% of the sample, which has some 25,000 clones, around 86% seen once. Sequencing used peripheral blood. These receptors were taken from a middle-aged man with active COVID-19.

The genes are TRBV6-5 and TRBJ1-6; D is unresolved. The germline V gene has CDR1 MNHEY and CDR2 SVGAGI. This CDR3 contains 13 residues. Trimming pared 2 bases from V and 6 bases from J, leaving 5 bases between. The CDR3 sequence: CASSYRVNSPLHF. The CDR3 region has the DNA TGTGCCAGCAGTTACCGCGTTAATTCACCCCTCCACTTT.

This clone was observed a single time. This chain connects TRBV7-2 to TRBJ2-2; 8 bases are a match to TRBD2. Germline V gene sequence: CDR1 SGHTA, CDR2 FQGNSA. V lost 1 base and J lost 5; bases outside the gene matches: 3. This CDR3 has 15 amino acids. CDR3 DNA: TGTGCCAGCAGCTTAGGAGCGGGGGCTACCGGGGAGCTGTTTTTT. Translated: CASSLGAGATGELFF.